These 29 T cell receptor beta chains came from one sample sequenced in a study of preoperative IRX-2 immunotherapy in early breast cancer. The treatment is: preoperative locoregional IRX-2 cytokine immunotherapy. Using immunoSEQ multiplex PCR, the repertoire was profiled, and TCRdb retains in-frame clones only, with some absent. There are some 99,000 clones in the sample; 86% occur only once, and 2% to 2.5% lies in the top ten. The material was tumor tissue, obtained after IRX-2 immunotherapy. The origin of the receptors is a human donor with breast cancer.

The chain links TRBV18 to TRBJ1-1; a possible D gene is TRBD1 (6 bases). The length of the CDR3 is 13 residues. Trimming removed 6 bases at V and 3 bases at J, with 11 bases between. Looked up from germline, CDR1 is KGHSH and CDR2 is LQKENI. The CDR3 bases are TGTGCCAGCTCCCCCCGACAGGACACTGAAGCTTTCTTT. Protein: CASSPRQDTEAFF.

The chain combines TRBV10-3 with TRBJ2-1; no clear D gene. There are 13 residues in the CDR3. V gave up 0 bases and J gave up 12 bases, with 12 bases separating them. Germline CDR1 ENHRY, CDR2 SYGVKD. CDR3 loop: CAISESDAIGQFF. As DNA, the CDR3 is TGTGCCATCAGTGAGTCAGACGCGATAGGGCAGTTCTTC.

The rearrangement joins TRBV12-5 to TRBJ1-1, with 7 bases that match TRBD1. CDR3 size: 15 residues. From germline, CDR1 is LGHNT and CDR2 FRNRAP. The CDR3, as DNA: TGTGCCAGCAAGAGGGACCAGGGGGGGTTCGCTGAAGCTTTCTTT. Translating gives CASKRDQGGFAEAFF.

The chain uses TRBV18 and TRBJ2-6; D possibly corresponds to TRBD2 (6 bases). This CDR3 region has 16 residues. Germline lookup yields CDR1 KGHSH and CDR2 LQKENI. V lost 3 bases, J lost 0 bases, and 9 bases lay in between. CDR3 sequence: CASSPSGGSGANVLTF. The CDR3 DNA reads TGTGCCAGCTCACCGTCCGGGGGCTCTGGGGCCAACGTCCTGACTTTC.

The gene calls are TRBV29-1 and TRBJ2-7; 9 nucleotides line up with TRBD2. This CDR3 comprises 13 residues. CDR1 is SQVTM and CDR2 is ANQGSEA in the germline V gene. Trimming cost V 4 bases and J 5 bases; bases outside gene matches: 6. The CDR3 sequence: CSVGWASGNEQYF. Written as DNA, the CDR3 is TGCAGCGTTGGATGGGCTAGCGGGAACGAGCAGTACTTC.

The chain employs TRBV7-1 and TRBJ2-3; D may be TRBD1 (6 bases). TRBV7-1 falls under the ORF class, with uncertain function. The CDR3 length is 14 residues. Trimming cost V 4 bases and J 6 bases, with 14 bases left between them. CDR3 protein: CASSLGQGFDTQYF. CDR3 nucleotides: TGTGCCAGCAGCTTAGGCCAGGGGTTCGATACGCAGTATTTT.

The J gene is TRBJ2-3, the V gene TRBV10-1; 11 bases are shared with TRBD2. The CDR3 totals 16 residues. Trimming took 4 bases from V and 2 from J; bases not matched to a gene: 5. Germline CDR1 reads WNHNN; CDR2 reads SYGVQD (reference sequence). This chain's CDR3 is CASSGGLAGLTDTQYF. CDR3 DNA: TGCGCCAGCAGTGGAGGACTAGCGGGCCTCACAGATACGCAGTATTTT.

Of note for this clone: Some base is unread or ambiguous, which is why its residue reads as X. This chain uses TRBV28 with TRBJ2-2; no clear D gene. The CDR3 length is 14 residues. The germline gives CDR1 MDHEN, CDR2 SYDVKM. The V end was cut by 0 bases, the J end by 3 bases, with 5 bases between. In nucleotides, the CDR3 is TGTGCCAGCAGTTTATGGGKGGACACCGGGGAGCTGTTTTTT. Amino acid sequence: CASSLWXDTGELFF.

The V gene is TRBV18, the J gene TRBJ1-2; D is perhaps TRBD1 (6 bases). Trimming shortened V by 3 bases and J by 6 bases, and 20 bases separated the two germline ends. The CDR3 spans 16 residues. Germline V gives CDR1 KGHSH, CDR2 LQKENI. CDR3 sequence: CASSPPSTGSKNGYTF. The CDR3 nucleotides read TGTGCCAGCTCACCCCCCTCGACAGGCTCAAAGAATGGCTACACCTTC.

The chain has TRBV28 and TRBJ2-7, with a possible D match to TRBD1 (6 bases). The CDR3 is made up of 15 amino acids. V lost 6 bases to trimming and J lost 3 bases, with 18 bases between them. CDR1 and CDR2 from the germline V gene are MDHEN and SYDVKM. CDR3 sequence reads: CASSSTPGHSYEQYF. The CDR3 DNA reads as TGTGCCAGCAGCTCCACCCCGGGACACAGCTACGAGCAGTACTTC.

This chain connects TRBV28 to TRBJ1-2, with a tentative D call TRBD1 (5 bases). The V gene's germline CDR1 is MDHEN and CDR2 SYDVKM. This CDR3 is built from 14 residues. V was shortened by 11 bases and J by 4 bases, with 20 bases between the two germline ends. This CDR3 reads CASSEGSLSYGYTF. DNA of the CDR3: TGTGCCTCTTCTGAGGGGAGTTTATCCTATGGCTACACCTTC.

The J gene is TRBJ2-1, the V gene TRBV18; 16 bases agree with TRBD2. Unmatched junction bases numbered 5, after V lost 3 bases and J lost 15 bases. Germline lookup yields CDR1 KGHSH and CDR2 LQKENI. This CDR3 has 14 amino acids. The CDR3 reads CASSPGTSGRAWFF. The CDR3 DNA follows: TGTGCCAGCTCACCTGGGACTAGCGGGAGGGCCTGGTTCTTC.

The chain employs TRBV18 and TRBJ2-1; 12 bases line up with TRBD2. The CDR3 consists of 16 residues. Trimming removed 3 bases from V and 5 bases from J; junction bases left unmatched: 5. The germline gives CDR1 KGHSH, CDR2 LQKENI. CDR3 nucleotide sequence: TGTGCCAGCTCACCGAGACTAGCGGGGGTTAACAATGAGCAGTTCTTC. As protein: CASSPRLAGVNNEQFF.

The chain couples TRBV6-8 to TRBJ1-2; no definite D call. The germline V gene encodes CDR1 MNHGY and CDR2 SAAAGT. The V gene lost 5 bases and the J gene lost 4 bases, with 11 bases spanning the gap. The CDR3 has 13 amino acids. The CDR3 DNA is TGTGCCAGCAGTCCTAGGGATTTCTATGGCTACACCTTC. Translating it yields CASSPRDFYGYTF.

V is TRBV5-1 and J is TRBJ2-7; D may correspond to TRBD1 or TRBD2 (5 bases each). With 0 bases removed from V and 2 bases from J, the gap between germline ends came to 15 bases. CDR3 size: 16 residues. Germline loops: CDR1 SGHRS, CDR2 YFSETQ. CDR3 sequence (DNA): TGCGCCAGCAGCTTGGCCGAGGGACCAGGGACCTACGAGCAGTACTTC. Residues: CASSLAEGPGTYEQYF.

This chain links TRBV14 with TRBJ1-2; no clear D gene. V was pared by 0 bases and J by 1 base, with 12 bases between. This CDR3 has 16 amino acids. Germline V gene data show CDR1 as SGHDN and CDR2 as FVKESK. The CDR3 DNA is TGTGCCAGCAGCCAAGATATGGGAGCTATTAACTATGGCTACACCTTC. Its protein is CASSQDMGAINYGYTF. The variable domain in full, completed from reference TRBV14 and TRBJ1-2, reads EAGVTQFPSHSVIEKGQTVTLRCDPISGHDNLYWYRRVMGKEIKFLLHFVKESKQDESGMPNNRFLAERTGGTYSTLKVQPAELEDSGVYFCASSQDMGAINYGYTFGSGTRLTVV.

The V call is TRBV6-8, the J call TRBJ1-2; possible D gene TRBD1, 6 bases. This CDR3 has 14 residues. V was shortened by 0 bases and J by 6 bases, with 11 bases between the two germline ends. Germline values: CDR1 MNHGY, CDR2 SAAAGT. The CDR3 spells CASSYSSGADGYTF. CDR3 in DNA: TGTGCCAGCAGTTACTCGTCGGGGGCGGATGGCTACACCTTC.

In DNA form, the CDR3 reads TGTGCCTCCTCCCCAGGACCTAGCTATGGCTACACCTTC. Translation: CASSPGPSYGYTF. V usage is TRBV12-5 and J usage is TRBJ1-2; D uncertain. The CDR3 length is 13 residues. In germline, CDR1 is LGHNT, CDR2 FRNRAP. The variable domain in full, with the rest retrieved from reference TRBV12-5 and TRBJ1-2, is DARVTQTPRHKVTEMGQEVTMRCQPILGHNTVFWYRQTMMQGLELLAYFRNRAPLDDSGMPKDRFSAEMPDATLATLKIQPSEPRDSAVYFCASSPGPSYGYTFGSGTRLTVV.

This chain links TRBV29-1 with TRBJ2-7, with D perhaps matching TRBD1 (6 bases). Germline CDR1 reads SQVTM; CDR2 reads ANQGSEA. V was shortened by 4 bases and J by 2 bases, with 12 bases between the two germline ends. CDR3 length: 13 residues. This chain's CDR3 is CSVAGHPTYEQYF. The CDR3 DNA sequence: TGCAGCGTTGCGGGACACCCAACCTACGAGCAGTACTTC.

Points on this clone: One end of the junction fails to match germline, which may point to a read error. In DNA, the CDR3 is TGTGCCAGAAGCTTGCGAGAGATTAATGAAAAACTGTTTTTT. The encoded protein is CARSLREINEKLFF. The chain combines TRBV7-6 with TRBJ1-4; D call uncertain. Looked up from germline, CDR1 is SGHVS and CDR2 is FNYEAQ. The CDR3 contains 14 residues.

The V call is TRBV6-4, the J call TRBJ2-5; no definite D call. The CDR3 covers 11 residues. The V gene lost 6 bases and the J gene lost 7 bases, with 9 bases spanning the gap. Germline lookup yields CDR1 MRHNA and CDR2 SNTAGT. The DNA of the CDR3 is TGTGCCAGCAGAAAAGTGGGGACCCAGTACTTC. As protein: CASRKVGTQYF.

V is TRBV19 and J is TRBJ2-5; 9 nucleotides match TRBD2. Germline V gene data show CDR1 as LNHDA and CDR2 as SQIVND (reference sequence). CDR3 length: 15 residues. With V trimmed by 2 bases and J by 2 bases, 3 bases remained unmatched. DNA of the CDR3: TGTGCCAGTAGTATAAAGCGGGGGGTTCAAGAGACCCAGTACTTC. As protein: CASSIKRGVQETQYF.

V and J are TRBV5-1 and TRBJ2-2; 11 nucleotides agree with TRBD2. The J segment lost 4 bases and the V segment lost 0 bases, leaving 11 bases of the junction unmatched. The CDR3 loop spans 19 amino acids. Germline V gene sequence: CDR1 SGHRS, CDR2 YFSETQ. CDR3 in amino acids: CASSLVGTSGSTGTGELFF. The DNA for the CDR3 is TGCGCCAGCAGCTTGGTGGGGACTAGCGGATCTACGGGCACCGGGGAGCTGTTTTTT. The full variable domain, rest sourced from reference TRBV5-1 and TRBJ2-2, is KAGVTQTPRYLIKTRGQQVTLSCSPISGHRSVSWYQQTPGQGLQFLFEYFSETQRNKGNFPGRFSGRQFSNSRSEMNVSTLELGDSALYLCASSLVGTSGSTGTGELFFGEGSRLTVL.

The chain employs TRBV7-6 and TRBJ1-2, with 7 nucleotides matching TRBD1. The germline gives CDR1 SGHVS, CDR2 FNYEAQ. There are 14 residues in the CDR3. The trim removed 4 bases at V and 8 bases at J, leaving 10 bases unmatched. The CDR3 sequence is CASSSSGQGGGYTF. DNA of the CDR3: TGTGCCAGCAGCTCCTCGGGTCAGGGGGGAGGCTACACCTTC.

The rearrangement joins TRBV6-8 to TRBJ2-5; D may correspond to TRBD1 or TRBD2 (6 bases each). Germline CDR1 reads MNHGY; CDR2 reads SAAAGT. Between the trimmed V and J ends, which lost 5 bases and 4 bases, there was a span of 11 bases. This CDR3 is 13 amino acids long. DNA for the CDR3: TGTGCCAGCAGTGGGGGGCGGAGAGAGACCCAGTACTTC. This encodes CASSGGRRETQYF.

The V gene is TRBV28, the J gene TRBJ2-5; a possible D gene is TRBD2 (5 bases). V was trimmed by 6 bases and J by 3 bases, leaving 11 bases between them. There are 13 residues in the CDR3. Per germline, CDR1 MDHEN and CDR2 SYDVKM. The CDR3 loop is CASRRRGEETQYF. CDR3 nucleotide sequence: TGTGCCAGCAGGCGTCGGGGTGAAGAGACCCAGTACTTC.

This chain joins TRBV29-1 and TRBJ2-1; 8 nucleotides line up with TRBD2. Germline values: CDR1 SQVTM, CDR2 ANQGSEA. V was clipped by 5 bases and J by 3 bases; unmatched bases: 9. The length of the CDR3 is 15 residues. The CDR3 sequence: CSVLRTSSGYNEQFF. CDR3 DNA sequence: TGCAGCGTTCTTCGGACTAGCTCGGGCTACAATGAGCAGTTCTTC.

The chain couples TRBV30 to TRBJ2-7; the match to TRBD2 covers 8 bases. The V gene's germline CDR1 is GTSNPN and CDR2 SVGIG (reference sequence). This CDR3 comprises 17 residues. The ends lost 3 bases at V and 0 bases at J; junction bases unmatched: 13. The CDR3 bases are TGTGCCTGGAGACAAGCGGGGGCCTACTTGAGCTCCTACGAGCAGTACTTC. Translated, it gives CAWRQAGAYLSSYEQYF.

The rearrangement joins TRBV5-1 to TRBJ1-4; D is possibly TRBD1 (5 bases). The CDR3 runs 15 residues. V was trimmed by 1 base and J by 7 bases, leaving 14 bases between them. CDR1 is SGHRS, CDR2 YFSETQ, per germline. The CDR3 reads CASSLSQGAPEKLFF. CDR3 coding DNA: TGCGCCAGCAGCTTGTCGCAGGGCGCCCCTGAAAAACTGTTTTTT.